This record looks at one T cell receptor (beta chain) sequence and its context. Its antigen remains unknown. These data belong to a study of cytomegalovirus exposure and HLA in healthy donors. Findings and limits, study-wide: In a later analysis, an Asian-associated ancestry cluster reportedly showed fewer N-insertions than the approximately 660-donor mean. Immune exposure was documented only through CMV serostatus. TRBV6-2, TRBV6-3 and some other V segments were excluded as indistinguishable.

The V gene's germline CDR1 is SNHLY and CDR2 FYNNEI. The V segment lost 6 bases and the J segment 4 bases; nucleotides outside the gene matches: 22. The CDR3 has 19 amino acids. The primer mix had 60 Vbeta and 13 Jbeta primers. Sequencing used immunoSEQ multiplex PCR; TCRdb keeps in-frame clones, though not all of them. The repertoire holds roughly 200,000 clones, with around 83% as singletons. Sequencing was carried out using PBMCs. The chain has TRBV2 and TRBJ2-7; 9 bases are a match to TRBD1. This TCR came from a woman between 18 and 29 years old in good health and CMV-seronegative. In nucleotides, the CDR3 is TGTGCCAGCAGCGACCCGGGACAGGGCATAGCGGAATACCTATACGAGCAGTACTTC. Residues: CASSDPGQGIAEYLYEQYF.